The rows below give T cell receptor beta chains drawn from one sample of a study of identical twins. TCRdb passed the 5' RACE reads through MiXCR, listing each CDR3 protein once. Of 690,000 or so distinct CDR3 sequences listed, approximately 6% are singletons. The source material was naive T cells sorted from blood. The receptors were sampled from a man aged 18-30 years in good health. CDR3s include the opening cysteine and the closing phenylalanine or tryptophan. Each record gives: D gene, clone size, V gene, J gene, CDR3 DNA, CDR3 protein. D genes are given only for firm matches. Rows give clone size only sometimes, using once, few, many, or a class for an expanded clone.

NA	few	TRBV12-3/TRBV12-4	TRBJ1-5	TGTGCCAGCAGTCCCGATCCCGGGATTCCTCAGCCCCAGCATTTT	CASSPDPGIPQPQHF
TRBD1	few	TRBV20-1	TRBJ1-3	TGCAGTGCACCGACAGGGGGCTCTGGAAACACCATATATTTT	CSAPTGGSGNTIYF
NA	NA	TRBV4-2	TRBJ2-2	TGTGCCAGCAGCCAAGATGGACCACCCACCGGGGAGCTGTTTTTT	CASSQDGPPTGELFF
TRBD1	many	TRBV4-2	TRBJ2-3	TGTGCCAGCAGCCAGGCCGGGACAGGGGTTGAAGATACGCAGTATTTT	CASSQAGTGVEDTQYF
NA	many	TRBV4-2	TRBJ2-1	TGTGCCAGCAGCCAAGGCTCCGGGACCCTTTCCTACAATGAGCAGTTCTTC	CASSQGSGTLSYNEQFF
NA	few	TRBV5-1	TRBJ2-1	TGCGCCAGCAGCTCCCGGGACTCCGAGTTCAACAATGAGCAGTTCTTC	CASSSRDSEFNNEQFF
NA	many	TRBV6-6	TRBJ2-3	TGTGCCAGCAGTTACTTCTATACAGATACGCAGTATTTT	CASSYFYTDTQYF
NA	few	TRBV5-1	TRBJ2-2	TGCGCCAGCGGAATCTCCAACACCGGGGAGCTGTTTTTT	CASGISNTGELFF
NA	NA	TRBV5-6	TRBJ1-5	TGTGCCAGCAGCCGACTGGGGGGCGATTATCAGCCCCAGCATTTT	CASSRLGGDYQPQHF
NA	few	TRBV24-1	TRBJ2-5	TGTGCCACCAGTGATTTGACGGGGGCGAGAGAGACCCAGTACTTC	CATSDLTGARETQYF
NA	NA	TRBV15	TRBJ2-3	TGTGCCACCAGCAGAGAAGTACGCTGGAGTGGCAAAGGGACGCAGTATTTT	CATSREVRWSGKGTQYF
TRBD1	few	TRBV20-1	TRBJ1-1	TGCAGTGCTAGAGGGATGACAGGGGGCAGTGAAGCTTTCTTT	CSARGMTGGSEAFF
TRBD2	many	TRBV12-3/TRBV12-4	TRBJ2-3	TGTGCCAGCAGTTTGGAACTAGCGGAAAGCACAGATACGCAGTATTTT	CASSLELAESTDTQYF
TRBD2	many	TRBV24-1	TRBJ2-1	TGTGCCACGACTAGCGGGAGTTATGAGCAGTTCTTC	CATTSGSYEQFF
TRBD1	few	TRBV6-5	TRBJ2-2	TGTGCCAGCAGTTACCGGGACAGGGTGGCCGGGGAGCTGTTTTTT	CASSYRDRVAGELFF
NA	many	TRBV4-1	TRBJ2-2	TGCGCCAGCCAGTCCGGAGGGACCGGGGAGCTGTTTTTT	CASQSGGTGELFF
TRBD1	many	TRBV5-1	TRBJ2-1	TGCGCCAGCAGCTTGGCCGGACAGGGCGGGTACAATGAGCAGTTCTTC	CASSLAGQGGYNEQFF
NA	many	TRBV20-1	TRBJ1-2	TGCAGTGCCGTAGTGGGCGGGTATGGCTACACCTTC	CSAVVGGYGYTF